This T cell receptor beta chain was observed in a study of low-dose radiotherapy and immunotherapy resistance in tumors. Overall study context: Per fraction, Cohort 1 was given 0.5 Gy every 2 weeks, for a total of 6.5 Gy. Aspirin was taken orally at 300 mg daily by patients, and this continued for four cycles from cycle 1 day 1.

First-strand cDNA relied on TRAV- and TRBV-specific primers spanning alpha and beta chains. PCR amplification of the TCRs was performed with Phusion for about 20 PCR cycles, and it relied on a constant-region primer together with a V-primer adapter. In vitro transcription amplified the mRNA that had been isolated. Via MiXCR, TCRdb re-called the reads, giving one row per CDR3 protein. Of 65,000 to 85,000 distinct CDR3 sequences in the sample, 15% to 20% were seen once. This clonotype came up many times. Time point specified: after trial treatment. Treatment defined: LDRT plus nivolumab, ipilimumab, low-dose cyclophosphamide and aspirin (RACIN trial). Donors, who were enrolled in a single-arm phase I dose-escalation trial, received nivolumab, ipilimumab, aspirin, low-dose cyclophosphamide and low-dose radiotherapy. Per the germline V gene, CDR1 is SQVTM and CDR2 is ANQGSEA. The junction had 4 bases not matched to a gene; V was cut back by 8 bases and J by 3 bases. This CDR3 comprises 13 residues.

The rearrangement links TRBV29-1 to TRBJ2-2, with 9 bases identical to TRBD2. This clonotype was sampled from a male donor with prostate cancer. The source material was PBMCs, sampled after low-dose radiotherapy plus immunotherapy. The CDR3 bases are TGCAGCATGAGCGGGAGGTACACCGGGGAGCTGTTTTTT. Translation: CSMSGRYTGELFF.